Here is one T cell receptor beta chain with its context. Its antigen is as yet unknown. Trimming left V 1 base short and J 7 bases short, with 13 bases between. This CDR3 comprises 15 residues. Germline V gives CDR1 LGHDT, CDR2 YNNKEL (reference sequence). This sample was included in a study of Ad26.COV2.S vaccination and SARS-CoV-2 variants. Study information: Among those in the COV1001 Ad26.COV2.S trial arm was the donor.

As for treatment: some 19 received Ad26.COV2.S at low or high dose, single or two shots; roughly 5 received placebo; per-sample allocation not given. Day 63 following the first vaccine or placebo injection was when the samples were taken. The study, taken as a whole, reports: Recipients given vaccine exceeded placebo recipients in spike-specific TCR breadth.

Libraries were prepared by immunoSEQ multiplex PCR; TCRdb keeps only in-frame clonotypes and omits some of them. The sample includes 250,000 or so clones, roughly 89% of them seen just once. This TCR came from a person between 18 and 65 years old who received the Ad26.COV2.S COVID-19 vaccine or a placebo. Sequenced here: peripheral blood, sampled in a trial of Ad26.COV2.S vaccine versus placebo. The genes are TRBV3-1 (or the pseudogene TRBV3-2) and TRBJ2-2; D is perhaps TRBD1 (6 bases). The CDR3 protein is CASSQGSRGHGELFF. Written as DNA, the CDR3 is TGTGCCAGCAGCCAAGGTTCCAGGGGTCACGGGGAGCTGTTTTTT.